Listed here are 21 T cell receptor beta chains from one sample, sequenced in a study of blood T cell repertoires in COVID-19. Sequenced by immunoSEQ multiplex PCR; TCRdb stores in-frame clones only, minus some. The data show 150,000 to 200,000 clones, approximately 90% seen once. Material for sequencing was peripheral blood. These receptors were collected from a woman under 30 who had recovered from COVID-19.

The V call is TRBV5-1, the J call TRBJ2-6; 10 bases are a match to TRBD2. Germline assignment: CDR1 SGHRS and CDR2 YFSETQ. J lost 0 bases, V lost 2 bases, and 5 bases had no gene match. CDR3 length: 18 residues. The CDR3 sequence: CASSFLAGDNSGANVLTF. CDR3 bases: TGCGCCAGCAGCTTCCTAGCGGGGGACAACTCTGGGGCCAACGTCCTGACTTTC.

The J gene is TRBJ1-1, the V gene TRBV5-6; D is possibly TRBD1 (6 bases). This CDR3 comprises 13 residues. With 4 bases removed from V and 1 base from J, the gap between germline ends came to 8 bases. Per the germline V gene, CDR1 is SGHDT and CDR2 is YYEEEE. The chain's CDR3 is CASSQGQNTEAFF. The CDR3 DNA sequence: TGTGCCAGCAGCCAGGGACAGAACACTGAAGCTTTCTTT.

This clone was picked up a small number of times. The junction shows a germline mismatch at one end, possibly a read error. The chain combines TRBV19 with TRBJ1-1; D gene uncertain. The CDR3 covers 15 residues. CDR1 and CDR2 from the germline V gene are LNHDA and SQIVND (reference sequence). The CDR3 coding sequence is TGTGCCAGTAGTACCGGGGTTGGGTTGAAAACTGAAGCTTTCTTT. It translates to CASSTGVGLKTEAFF.

This chain joins TRBV7-9 and TRBJ1-2; TRBD1 matches 8 bases. Germline values: CDR1 SEHNR, CDR2 FQNEAQ (reference sequence). J was trimmed by 4 bases and V by 4 bases; bases with no gene match: 11. This CDR3 is built from 16 residues. This CDR3 reads CASSSSYSGTGYGYTF. CDR3 bases: TGTGCCAGCAGCTCAAGCTATTCCGGGACAGGCTATGGCTACACCTTC.

The chain recombines TRBV6-2 or TRBV6-3 with TRBJ1-2, with 7 bases identical to TRBD1. Germline V gene sequence: CDR1 MNHEY, CDR2 SVGEGT. The CDR3 totals 15 residues. V shed 2 bases, J shed 8 bases, and the junction held 11 bases outside the gene matches. The CDR3 DNA is TGTGCCAGCAGTTACATCGGTGACAGGGAGGACGGCTACACCTTC. This sequence encodes CASSYIGDREDGYTF.

The J gene is TRBJ2-5, the V gene TRBV6-1; weak D call: TRBD1 (6 bases). CDR3 length equals 14 residues. CDR1 and CDR2 (germline): MNHNS, SASEGT. Deletions cut 3 bases from V and 1 base from J, with 9 bases between. The chain's CDR3 is CASSDGTTQETQYF. DNA for the CDR3: TGTGCCAGCAGTGATGGGACAACCCAAGAGACCCAGTACTTC.

CDR3 residues: CASSRQVYNEQFF. The CDR3 DNA is TGTGCCAGCAGTAGACAGGTCTACAATGAGCAGTTCTTC. The rearrangement uses TRBV2 and TRBJ2-1; D perhaps matches TRBD1 (6 bases). V lost 5 bases, J lost 3 bases, and 8 bases lay in between. The CDR3 extends over 13 amino acids. From germline, CDR1 is SNHLY and CDR2 FYNNEI. The entire variable domain, with the rest obtained from reference TRBV2 and TRBJ2-1, is as follows: EPEVTQTPSHQVTQMGQEVILRCVPISNHLYFYWYRQILGQKVEFLVSFYNNEISEKSEIFDDQFSVERPDGSNFTLKIRSTKLEDSAMYFCASSRQVYNEQFFGPGTRLTVL.

The V gene is TRBV24-1, the J gene TRBJ1-2; TRBD1 might be the D (5 bases). CDR3 length: 13 residues. CDR1 is KGHDR, CDR2 SFDVKD, per germline. V was shortened by 5 bases and J by 8 bases, with 14 bases between the two germline ends. The CDR3 spells CATSAGGERGYTF. The DNA for the CDR3 is TGTGCCACCAGTGCGGGAGGGGAGAGGGGCTACACCTTC.

This rearrangement joins TRBV9 to TRBJ2-5; tentative D call: TRBD1 (5 bases). This CDR3 contains 13 residues. Germline CDR1 and CDR2: SGDLS and YYNGEE. V was clipped by 4 bases and J by 7 bases, with 14 bases between them. CDR3 coding DNA: TGTGCCAGCAGCCAGGACAATCCCGGGACCCAGTACTTC. Protein: CASSQDNPGTQYF. The whole variable domain, remainder taken from reference TRBV9 and TRBJ2-5, is DSGVTQTPKHLITATGQRVTLRCSPRSGDLSVYWYQQSLDQGLQFLIQYYNGEERAKGNILERFSAQQFPDLHSELNLSSLELGDSALYFCASSQDNPGTQYFGPGTRLLVL.

This rearrangement joins TRBV19 to TRBJ1-1; 8 positions agree with TRBD1. The V gene end was trimmed by 2 bases and the J gene end by 4 bases; junction bases not matched to a gene: 3. This CDR3 has 14 amino acids. In germline, CDR1 is LNHDA, CDR2 SQIVND (reference sequence). CDR3 protein: CASSITQGGTEAFF. As DNA, the CDR3 is TGTGCCAGTAGTATAACACAGGGGGGCACTGAAGCTTTCTTT.

The chain carries TRBV11-2 and TRBJ2-1, with D maybe TRBD2 (6 bases). Germline V gives CDR1 SGHAT, CDR2 FQNNGV. The CDR3 contains 15 residues. V gave up 3 bases and J gave up 2 bases, with 11 bases separating them. The chain's CDR3 is CASSFISGTYNEQFF. The CDR3 coding sequence is TGTGCCAGCAGCTTCATTAGCGGAACCTACAATGAGCAGTTCTTC.

This clone was detected once. The chain uses TRBV28 and TRBJ1-3; D unclear. With 2 bases removed from V and 2 bases from J, the gap between germline ends came to 4 bases. Germline CDR1 is MDHEN and CDR2 is SYDVKM. The CDR3 is made up of 13 amino acids. The CDR3 sequence: CASSLRAGNTIYF. CDR3 in DNA: TGTGCCAGCAGTTTACGGGCTGGAAACACCATATATTTT.

This chain connects TRBV19 to TRBJ2-4; TRBD2 matches at 8 bases. V lost 5 bases to trimming and J lost 6 bases; unmatched junction nucleotides: 6. The CDR3 runs 14 residues. CDR1 is LNHDA, CDR2 SQIVND, per germline (reference sequence). The CDR3 protein is CASSDPGGVNIQYF. CDR3 DNA: TGTGCCAGTAGTGACCCGGGGGGGGTAAACATTCAGTACTTC.

This clone is a singleton in its sample. This chain connects TRBV5-1 to TRBJ1-5; D is ambiguous. The CDR3 loop spans 13 amino acids. Germline V lookup: CDR1 SGHRS, CDR2 YFSETQ. V gave up 0 bases and J gave up 6 bases, with 7 bases separating them. The CDR3 DNA reads as TGCGCCAGCAGCTTGGAAACGGGTCAGCCCCAGCATTTT. Encoded protein: CASSLETGQPQHF.

This clone was seen only a few times. This chain connects TRBV19 to TRBJ2-2, with 9 bases identical to TRBD2. CDR1 and CDR2 (germline): LNHDA, SQIVND (reference sequence). V dropped 10 bases and J dropped 0; count of bases not matched to a gene: 18. This CDR3 region has 19 residues. The CDR3 DNA sequence: TGTGCCACGACGGTGCTAGCGGGGATTATGCGGGCGAACACCGGGGAGCTGTTTTTT. Residues: CATTVLAGIMRANTGELFF.

V and J are TRBV24-1 and TRBJ1-5, with 9 bases lining up with TRBD1. CDR1 is KGHDR and CDR2 is SFDVKD in the germline V gene. The CDR3 length is 16 residues. Trimming took 3 bases from V and 6 from J; bases not matched to a gene: 8. CDR3 in amino acids: CATSDPRTGEGQPQHF. Here the CDR3 DNA reads TGTGCCACCAGTGATCCGCGGACAGGGGAGGGTCAGCCCCAGCATTTT.

This chain uses TRBV15 with TRBJ2-7; 7 positions match TRBD2. The CDR3 sequence is 14 residues long. Germline V gene sequence: CDR1 LNHNV, CDR2 YYDKDF (reference sequence). V trimming: 1 base; J trimming: 4 bases; junction bases outside the gene matches: 4. The CDR3 nucleotides read TGTGCCACCAGCAGAGTACCTAGCGGTTACGAGCAGTACGTC. Amino acids: CATSRVPSGYEQYV.

This chain connects TRBV18 to TRBJ1-2; 7 bases are shared with TRBD1. The CDR3 loop spans 13 amino acids. J was trimmed by 8 bases and V by 5 bases; bases with no gene match: 8. Germline values: CDR1 KGHSH, CDR2 LQKENI. CDR3 sequence (DNA): TGTGCCAGCTCAACCGGGACAGAGGGGGGCTACACCTTC. Its translation: CASSTGTEGGYTF.

The chain couples TRBV7-9 to TRBJ2-7; 9 nucleotides agree with TRBD1. With 5 bases clipped from V and 5 bases from J, the junction kept 13 bases outside the gene matches. The germline gives CDR1 SEHNR, CDR2 FQNEAQ (reference sequence). CDR3 length equals 16 residues. DNA of the CDR3: TGTGCCAGCAGCCCCCCCCCGGGACAGGGAAAAAACGAGCAGTACGTC. Translating it yields CASSPPPGQGKNEQYV.

The chain combines TRBV19 with TRBJ2-1; TRBD2 aligns across 9 bases. The germline V gene encodes CDR1 LNHDA and CDR2 SQIVND (reference sequence). This CDR3 spans 16 amino acids. Trimming took 7 bases from V and 0 from J; bases not matched to a gene: 7. In nucleotides, the CDR3 is TGTGCCAGTAAGACACTAGCGGGCAGCTCCTACAATGAGCAGTTCTTC. Its translation is CASKTLAGSSYNEQFF.

The rearrangement links TRBV9 to TRBJ2-5; no reliable D call. This CDR3 has 12 residues. The V end lost 4 bases, the J end lost 7 bases, and 11 bases lay between the germline ends. Germline assignment: CDR1 SGDLS and CDR2 YYNGEE. CDR3 loop: CASSSSPGTQYF. The CDR3 DNA is TGTGCCAGCAGCTCCTCCCCAGGGACCCAGTACTTC.